Below are 5 T cell receptor beta chains sequenced from a single sample in a study of T cells in women clearing cervical HPV infection. Profiling relied on immunoSEQ multiplex PCR, and the TCRdb table lists in-frame clones only, not all of them. The sample shows approximately 25,000 clones, and 20% to 25% sits with its ten largest clones. The sequenced sample was blood buffy coat. The receptors come from a woman aged 18 to 75 with a cervical HPV16 infection that either progressed to CIN3+ or cleared (not recorded which).

Points on this clone: The read ends 3 residues early relative to the CDR3; the germline J gene fills the gap. The chain employs TRBV3-1 (or the pseudogene TRBV3-2) and TRBJ2-5; tentatively, D is TRBD2 (6 bases). Trimming removed 8 bases at V and 5 bases at J, with 21 bases between. Per the germline V gene, CDR1 is LGHDT and CDR2 is YNNKEL (reference sequence). CDR3 length equals 15 residues. The CDR3 loop reads CASETRGLEGETQYF. Partial CDR3 DNA: TGTGCCAGCGAAACACGGGGACTTGAAGGGGAGACC.

To note about this clone: The DNA ends 3 residues before the CDR3 does, and the rest of the CDR3 is filled in from the germline J gene. The V and J genes are TRBV5-1 and TRBJ1-6, with TRBD1 identical over 8 bases. The CDR3 loop spans 16 amino acids. Trimming cost V 4 bases and J 2 bases; bases outside gene matches: 5. Germline V gene lookup returns CDR1 SGHRS and CDR2 YFSETQ. The covered CDR3 bases are TGCGCCAGCAGCCCAGGACAGGGCGCCTATAATTCACCC. It codes for CASSPGQGAYNSP. The full CDR3 sequence reads CASSPGQGAYNSPLHF. Using reference TRBV5-1 and TRBJ1-6 for the parts outside the CDR3, the full variable domain is KAGVTQTPRYLIKTRGQQVTLSCSPISGHRSVSWYQQTPGQGLQFLFEYFSETQRNKGNFPGRFSGRQFSNSRSEMNVSTLELGDSALYLCASSPGQGAYNSPLHFGNGTRLTVT.

In the case of this clone: The read ends 3 residues shy of where the CDR3 ends; the end is completed using the germline J gene. V gene TRBV20-1 combines with J gene TRBJ1-1; D remains unclear. CDR1 DFQATT and CDR2 SNEGSKA come from the germline V gene (reference sequence). The CDR3 runs to 12 residues. The covered CDR3 bases are TGCAGTGCCGTACCAGAAGGGCAGCAA. Translation gives CSAVPEGQQ. The full CDR3 reads CSAVPEGQQAFF.

A remark on this clone: The read ends 3 residues before the CDR3 terminus; that terminus is restored from the germline J gene. V and J are TRBV10-3 and TRBJ2-3, with D maybe TRBD1 (6 bases). Trimming removed 5 bases from V and 4 bases from J, with 13 bases in between. CDR1 is ENHRY and CDR2 is SYGVKD in the germline V gene. The CDR3 extends over 14 amino acids. The CDR3 loop reads CAISWTVSADTQYF. The covered CDR3 bases are TGTGCCATCAGTTGGACAGTAAGTGCAGATACG.

As to this clone: The read finishes 3 residues shy of the CDR3 end, and the germline J gene is used to complete it. The chain recombines TRBV18 with TRBJ2-2; 7 positions match TRBD1. The CDR3 has 16 amino acids. Germline assignment: CDR1 KGHSH and CDR2 LQKENI. The DNA read from the CDR3 is TGTGCCAGCTCACCACAGGAGACAGGGATTAATGAAAAG. The encoded protein is CASSPQETGINEK. The whole CDR3 is CASSPQETGINEKLFF.